These 3 T cell receptor beta chains were all obtained from the same sample, sequenced in a study. Treg sorting used a CD4+CD25+CD127-/low gate. TCRdb passed the 5' RACE reads through MiXCR, listing each CDR3 protein once. Of over 45,000 distinct CDR3 sequences listed, approximately 26% were seen once; the top ten hold roughly 2.3%. Sample: tumor-infiltrating Tregs sorted from the breast tumor. These receptors originate from a female donor with breast cancer.

This clonotype was seen ten or more times. V and J are TRBV7-6 and TRBJ1-2; maybe TRBD1 (5 bases). This CDR3 region has 13 residues. CDR1 and CDR2 from the germline V gene are SGHVS and FNYEAQ. V was pared by 5 bases and J by 12 bases, with 19 bases between. In nucleotides, the CDR3 is TGTGCCAGCAGCGCCACACCTCAGGGCATCCACACCTTC. Translated: CASSATPQGIHTF.

As for this clonotype: An end of the junction differs from the germline gene, which may be a read error. The gene calls are TRBV6-5 and TRBJ1-1; D unclear. This CDR3 comprises 13 residues. CDR1 is MNHEY, CDR2 SVGAGI, per germline. CDR3 nucleotide sequence: TGTGCCAGCAGTGCTAGCAGAAACACTAAAGCTTTCTTT. This gives the protein CASSASRNTKAFF.

This clonotype was seen only a few times. The chain carries TRBV6-5 and TRBJ1-1; D unresolved. Trimming removed 7 bases from V and 3 bases from J, with 9 bases in between. Per germline, CDR1 MNHEY and CDR2 SVGAGI. The CDR3 length is 12 residues. The CDR3 region has the DNA TGTGCCAGCACCTCATTGGACACTGAAGCTTTCTTT. Translated, it gives CASTSLDTEAFF.